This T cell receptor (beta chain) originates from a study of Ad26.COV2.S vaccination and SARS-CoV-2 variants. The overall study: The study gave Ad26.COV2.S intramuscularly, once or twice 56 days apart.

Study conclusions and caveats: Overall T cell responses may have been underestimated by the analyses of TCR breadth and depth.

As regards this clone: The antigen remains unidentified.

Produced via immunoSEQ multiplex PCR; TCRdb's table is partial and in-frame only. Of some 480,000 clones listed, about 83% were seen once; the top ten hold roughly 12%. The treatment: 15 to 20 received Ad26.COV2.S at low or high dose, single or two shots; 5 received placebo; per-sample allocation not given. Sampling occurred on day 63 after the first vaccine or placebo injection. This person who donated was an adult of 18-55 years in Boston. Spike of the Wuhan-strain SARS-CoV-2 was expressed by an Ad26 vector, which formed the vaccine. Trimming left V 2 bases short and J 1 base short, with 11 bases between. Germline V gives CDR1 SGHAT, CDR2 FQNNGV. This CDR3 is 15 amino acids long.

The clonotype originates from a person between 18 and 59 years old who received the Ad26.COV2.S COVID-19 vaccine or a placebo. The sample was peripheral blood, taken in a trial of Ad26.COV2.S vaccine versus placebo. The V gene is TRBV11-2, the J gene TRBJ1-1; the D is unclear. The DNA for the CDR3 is TGTGCCAGCAGCTTATATAACGGAAGGAACACTGAAGCTTTCTTT. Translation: CASSLYNGRNTEAFF.